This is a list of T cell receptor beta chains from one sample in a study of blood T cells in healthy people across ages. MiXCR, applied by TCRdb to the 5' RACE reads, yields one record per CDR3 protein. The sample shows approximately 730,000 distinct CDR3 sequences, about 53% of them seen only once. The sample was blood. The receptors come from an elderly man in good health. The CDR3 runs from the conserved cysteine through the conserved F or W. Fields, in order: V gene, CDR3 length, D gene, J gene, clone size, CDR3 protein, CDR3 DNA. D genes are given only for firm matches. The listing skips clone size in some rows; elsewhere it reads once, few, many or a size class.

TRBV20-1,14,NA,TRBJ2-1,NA,CSARHQFSYNEQFF,TGCAGTGCTAGACACCAGTTCTCCTACAATGAGCAGTTCTTC
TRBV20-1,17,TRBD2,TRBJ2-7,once,CSARAGGQGISSYEQYF,TGCAGTGCTAGAGCGGGGGGGCAGGGTATAAGCTCCTACGAGCAGTACTTC
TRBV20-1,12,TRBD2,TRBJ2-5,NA,CSAWTRGETQYF,TGCAGTGCTTGGACTAGGGGAGAGACCCAGTACTTC
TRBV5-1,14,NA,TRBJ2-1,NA,CASSSEGPWGEQLF,TGCGCCAGCAGCTCAGAGGGCCCTTGGGGTGAGCAGCTCTTC
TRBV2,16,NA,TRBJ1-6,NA,CASTAADSSYNSPLHF,TGTGCCAGCACGGCGGCCGACAGCTCCTATAATTCACCCCTCCACTTT
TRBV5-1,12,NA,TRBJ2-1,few,CASSYPPNEQFF,TGCGCCAGCAGCTACCCCCCTAATGAGCAGTTCTTC
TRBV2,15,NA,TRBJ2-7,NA,CASSAMLALSYEQYF,TGTGCCAGCAGTGCTATGCTAGCGCTCTCCTACGAGCAGTACTTC
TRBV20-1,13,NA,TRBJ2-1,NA,CSARGDTYNEQFF,TGCAGTGCTAGAGGGGACACCTACAATGAGCAGTTCTTC
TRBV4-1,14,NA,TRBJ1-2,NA,CASSPDGRDYGYTF,TGCGCCAGCAGCCCGGATGGGCGGGACTATGGCTACACCTTC
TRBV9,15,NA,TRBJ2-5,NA,CASSLTGGGLETQYF,TGTGCCAGCAGCCTAACTGGAGGGGGTCTGGAGACCCAGTACTTC
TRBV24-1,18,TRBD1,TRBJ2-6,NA,CATSDSGQVASGANVLTF,TGTGCCACCAGTGATTCGGGACAGGTCGCCTCTGGGGCCAACGTCCTGACTTTC
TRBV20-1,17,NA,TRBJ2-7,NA,CSARKNRAGRSSYEQYF,TGCAGTGCCAGGAAGAACCGAGCGGGTAGGAGCTCCTACGAGCAGTACTTC
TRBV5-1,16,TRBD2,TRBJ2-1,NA,CASSFASGASYNEQFF,TGCGCCAGCAGCTTCGCTAGCGGGGCCTCCTACAATGAGCAGTTCTTC
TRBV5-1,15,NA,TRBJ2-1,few,CASSLLPLLDPEQFF,TGCGCCAGCAGCCTACTCCCTTTACTAGACCCGGAGCAGTTCTTC
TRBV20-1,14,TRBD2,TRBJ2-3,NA,CSAEASGRTDTQYF,TGCAGTGCCGAAGCTAGCGGTCGCACAGATACGCAGTATTTT
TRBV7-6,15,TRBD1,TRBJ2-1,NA,CASSPRPDRGNEQFF,TGTGCCAGCAGCCCCCGGCCTGACAGGGGCAATGAGCAGTTCTTC
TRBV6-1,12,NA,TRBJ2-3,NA,CASSETGDTQYF,TGTGCCAGCAGTGAGACCGGAGATACGCAGTATTTT
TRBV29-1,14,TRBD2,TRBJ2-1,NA,CSVDLAGVVNEQFF,TGCAGCGTTGACCTAGCGGGAGTCGTCAATGAGCAGTTCTTC
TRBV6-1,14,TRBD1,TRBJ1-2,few,CASSEGTGMSGYTF,TGTGCCAGCAGTGAAGGGACAGGGATGAGTGGCTACACCTTC
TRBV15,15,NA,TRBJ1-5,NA,CATSRIGGSNQPQHF,TGTGCCACCAGCAGGATAGGAGGGAGCAATCAGCCCCAGCATTTT
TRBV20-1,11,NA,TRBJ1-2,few,CSAYQGQGYTF,TGCAGTGCCTATCAAGGGCAAGGCTACACCTTC
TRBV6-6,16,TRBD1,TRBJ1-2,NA,CASLRGQGGLLGGYTF,TGTGCCAGCCTGAGGGGACAGGGGGGCCTCCTGGGTGGCTACACCTTC
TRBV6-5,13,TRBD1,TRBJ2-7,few,CASTRQGSYEQYF,TGTGCCAGCACCCGACAGGGGTCCTACGAGCAGTACTTC
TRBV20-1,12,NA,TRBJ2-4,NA,CSAREGWDTSYF,TGCAGTGCTAGAGAGGGCTGGGACACATCGTACTTC
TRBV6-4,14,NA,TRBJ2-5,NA,CASKYNAGQETQYF,TGTGCCAGCAAGTATAACGCAGGACAAGAGACCCAGTACTTC
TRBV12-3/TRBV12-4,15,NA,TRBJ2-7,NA,CASSIAGQLSYEQYF,TGTGCCAGCAGTATCGCGGGACAGCTAAGCTACGAGCAGTACTTC
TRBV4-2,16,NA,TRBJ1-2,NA,CASSQESQKTNYGYTF,TGTGCCAGCAGCCAAGAGAGCCAGAAGACTAACTATGGCTACACCTTC
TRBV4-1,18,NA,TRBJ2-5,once,CASSQEARGSFSQETQYF,TGCGCCAGCAGCCAAGAGGCAAGGGGGTCCTTCTCCCAAGAGACCCAGTACTTC
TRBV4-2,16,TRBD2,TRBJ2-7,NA,CASSQRVGAGVGEQYF,TGTGCCAGCAGCCAACGGGTTGGAGCGGGAGTGGGCGAGCAGTACTTC
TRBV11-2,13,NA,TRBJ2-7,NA,CASSLVPRIEQYF,TGTGCCAGCAGCTTAGTCCCGAGGATCGAGCAGTACTTC
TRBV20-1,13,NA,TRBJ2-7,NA,CSARGRIYCEQYF,TGCAGTGCTAGAGGGAGGATCTACTGCGAGCAGTACTTC
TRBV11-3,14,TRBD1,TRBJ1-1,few,CASSPRQGSTEAFF,TGTGCCAGCAGCCCCCGACAGGGGAGCACTGAAGCTTTCTTT
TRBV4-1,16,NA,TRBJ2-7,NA,CASSLESRGVNYEQYF,TGCGCCAGCAGCCTAGAAAGCAGAGGAGTTAACTACGAGCAGTACTTC
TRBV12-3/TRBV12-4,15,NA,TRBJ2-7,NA,CASSSRGYGPYEQYF,TGTGCCAGCAGTTCCCGGGGGTACGGACCCTACGAGCAGTACTTC
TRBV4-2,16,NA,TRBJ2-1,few,CASSQGDRVLYNEQFF,TGTGCCAGCAGCCAAGGAGACCGAGTCCTCTACAATGAGCAGTTCTTC
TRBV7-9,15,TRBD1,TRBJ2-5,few,CASSPGQTLQETQYF,TGTGCCAGCAGCCCGGGACAGACACTACAAGAGACCCAGTACTTC
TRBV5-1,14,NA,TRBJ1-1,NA,CASSLSGPNTEAFF,TGCGCCAGCAGCTTGTCAGGCCCGAACACTGAAGCTTTCTTT
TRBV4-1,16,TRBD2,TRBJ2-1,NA,CASSHTPGLAGNEQFF,TGCGCCAGCAGCCATACCCCGGGACTAGCGGGAAATGAGCAGTTCTTC
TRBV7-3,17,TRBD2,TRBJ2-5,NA,CASSLNGAAGGPNEQYF,TGTGCCAGCAGCTTAAATGGGGCAGCGGGAGGGCCTAATGAGCAGTACTTC
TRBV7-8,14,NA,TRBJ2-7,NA,CASSLFALAHEQYF,TGTGCCAGCAGCTTATTTGCTTTGGCGCACGAGCAGTACTTC
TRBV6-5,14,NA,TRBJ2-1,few,CASSYSRTANEQFF,TGTGCCAGCAGTTACTCGAGGACGGCCAATGAGCAGTTCTTC
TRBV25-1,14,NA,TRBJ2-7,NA,CASSSSGQAYELYF,TGTGCCAGCTCGAGTTCAGGTCAAGCCTACGAGCTGTACTTC